This T cell receptor (beta chain) was identified during a study of OX40 agonist ivuxolimab in advanced cancers. Study at large: Of the participants, 40% to 50% had some prior anti-PD-1, anti-PD-L1 or anti-CTLA-4 therapy, which was allowed. Three patients, one with hepatocellular carcinoma and two with cutaneous melanoma, achieved partial responses. Findings and limits, study-wide: The CD4+ and CD8+ T cells in the blood had expanded clonally by week 6 at 0.1 to 3.0 mg/kg. Among the lowest peripheral clonal expansion occurred in 0.1-3.0 mg/kg partial responders.

CDR1 is MDHEN, CDR2 SYDVKM, per germline. The CDR3 spans 10 residues. V was pared by 8 bases and J by 12 bases, with 6 bases of the junction left unmatched. This table comes from immunoSEQ multiplex PCR, and its TCRdb copy is limited to in-frame clones, with some not included. The table records around 30,000 clones, less than 90% of them present only once. Points on this clone: Its antigen is not known.

Sample: CD4+ or CD8+ T cells sorted from blood, taken in a trial of the OX40 agonist ivuxolimab. This clonotype was sampled from an adult with an advanced solid tumor such as melanoma, head and neck, liver or kidney cancer. This chain connects TRBV28 to TRBJ1-1, with TRBD1 matching 7 bases. The CDR3 DNA follows: TGTGCCAGCTCGACAGGGAGGACTTTCTTT. Translating it yields CASSTGRTFF.